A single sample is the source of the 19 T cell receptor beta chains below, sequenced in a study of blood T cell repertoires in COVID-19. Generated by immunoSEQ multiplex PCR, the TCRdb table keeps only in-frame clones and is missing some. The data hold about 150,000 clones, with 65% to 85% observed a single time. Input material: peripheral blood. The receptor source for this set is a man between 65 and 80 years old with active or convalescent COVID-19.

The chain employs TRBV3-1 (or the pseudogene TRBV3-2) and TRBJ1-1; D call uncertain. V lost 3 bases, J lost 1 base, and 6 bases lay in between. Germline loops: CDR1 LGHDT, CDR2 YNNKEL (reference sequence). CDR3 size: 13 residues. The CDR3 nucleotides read TGTGCCAGCAGCCACAGCGGGAACACTGAAGCTTTCTTT. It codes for CASSHSGNTEAFF.

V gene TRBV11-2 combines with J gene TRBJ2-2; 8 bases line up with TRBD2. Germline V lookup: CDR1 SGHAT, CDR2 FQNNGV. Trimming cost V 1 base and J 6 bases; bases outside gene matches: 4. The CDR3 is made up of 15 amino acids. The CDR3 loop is CASSLVREGAGELFF. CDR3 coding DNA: TGTGCCAGCAGCTTAGTTCGGGAGGGCGCCGGGGAGCTGTTTTTT.

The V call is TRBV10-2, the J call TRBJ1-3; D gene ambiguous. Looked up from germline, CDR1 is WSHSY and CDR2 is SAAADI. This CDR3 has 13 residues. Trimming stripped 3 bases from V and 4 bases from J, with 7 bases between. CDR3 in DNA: TGCGCCAGCAGTGATTGGCTCGGAAACACCATATATTTT. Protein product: CASSDWLGNTIYF.

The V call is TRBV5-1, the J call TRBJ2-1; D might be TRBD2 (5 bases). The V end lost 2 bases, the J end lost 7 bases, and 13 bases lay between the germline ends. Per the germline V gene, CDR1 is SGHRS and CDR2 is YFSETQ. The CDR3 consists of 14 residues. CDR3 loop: CASSLLPGGNEQFF. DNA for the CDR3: TGCGCCAGCAGCTTACTTCCCGGCGGGAATGAGCAGTTCTTC. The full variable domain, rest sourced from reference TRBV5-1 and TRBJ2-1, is KAGVTQTPRYLIKTRGQQVTLSCSPISGHRSVSWYQQTPGQGLQFLFEYFSETQRNKGNFPGRFSGRQFSNSRSEMNVSTLELGDSALYLCASSLLPGGNEQFFGPGTRLTVL.

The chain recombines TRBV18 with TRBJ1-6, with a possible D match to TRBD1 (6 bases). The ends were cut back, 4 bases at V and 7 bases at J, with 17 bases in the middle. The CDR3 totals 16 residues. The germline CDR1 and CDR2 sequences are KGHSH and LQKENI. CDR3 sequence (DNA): TGTGCCAGCTCACACCGAACCGGGACAACAAATTCACCCCTCCACTTT. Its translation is CASSHRTGTTNSPLHF.

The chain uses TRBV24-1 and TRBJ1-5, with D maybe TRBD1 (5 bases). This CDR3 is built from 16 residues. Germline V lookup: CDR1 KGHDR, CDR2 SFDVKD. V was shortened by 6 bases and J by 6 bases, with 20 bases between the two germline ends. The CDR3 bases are TGTGCCACCAGTCCTTCCGACAGTCCATCCGCTCAGCCCCAGCATTTT. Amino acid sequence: CATSPSDSPSAQPQHF.

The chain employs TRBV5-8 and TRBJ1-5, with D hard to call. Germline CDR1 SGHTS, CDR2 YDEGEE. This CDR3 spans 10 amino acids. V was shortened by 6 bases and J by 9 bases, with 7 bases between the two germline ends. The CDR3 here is CASTSGPQHF. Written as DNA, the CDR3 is TGTGCCAGCACCTCGGGGCCCCAGCATTTT.

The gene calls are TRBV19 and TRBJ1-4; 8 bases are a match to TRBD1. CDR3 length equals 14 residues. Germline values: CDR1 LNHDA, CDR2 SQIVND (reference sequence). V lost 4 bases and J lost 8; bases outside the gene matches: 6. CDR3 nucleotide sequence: TGTGCCAGTAGTAAAACAGGGGGATACGAAAAACTGTTTTTT. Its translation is CASSKTGGYEKLFF.

The CDR3 here is CASSFFSGTATNNEQFF. As DNA, the CDR3 is TGTGCCAGCAGCTTCTTTTCCGGGACAGCTACGAACAATGAGCAGTTCTTC. The chain recombines TRBV11-2 with TRBJ2-1, with 7 bases that match TRBD1. Germline V gene data show CDR1 as SGHAT and CDR2 as FQNNGV. V was pared by 3 bases and J by 5 bases, with 13 bases of the junction left unmatched. This CDR3 is 17 amino acids long.

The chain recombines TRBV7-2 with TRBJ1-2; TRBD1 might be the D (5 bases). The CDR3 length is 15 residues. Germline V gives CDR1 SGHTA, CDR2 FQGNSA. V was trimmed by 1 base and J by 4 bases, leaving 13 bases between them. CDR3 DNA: TGTGCCAGCAGCTTAGGTCATGGGGCTCCCTATGGCTACACCTTC. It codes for CASSLGHGAPYGYTF. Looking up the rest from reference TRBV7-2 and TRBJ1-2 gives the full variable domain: GAGVSQSPSNKVTEKGKDVELRCDPISGHTALYWYRQSLGQGLEFLIYFQGNSAPDKSGLPSDRFSAERTGGSVSTLTIQRTQQEDSAVYLCASSLGHGAPYGYTFGSGTRLTVV.

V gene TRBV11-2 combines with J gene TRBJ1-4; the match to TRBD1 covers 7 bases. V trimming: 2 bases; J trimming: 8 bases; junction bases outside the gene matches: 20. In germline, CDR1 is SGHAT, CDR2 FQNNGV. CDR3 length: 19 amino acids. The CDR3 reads CASSLIRSMMGQRKEKLFF. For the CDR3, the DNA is TGTGCCAGCAGCTTAATAAGGTCCATGATGGGACAGCGAAAGGAAAAACTGTTTTTT.

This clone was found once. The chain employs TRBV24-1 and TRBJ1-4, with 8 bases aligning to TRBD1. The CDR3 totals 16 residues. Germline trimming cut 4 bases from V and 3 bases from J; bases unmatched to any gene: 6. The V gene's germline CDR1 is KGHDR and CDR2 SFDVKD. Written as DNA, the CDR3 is TGTGCCACCAGTGACGCCGCGACAGGGGCTAATGAAAAACTGTTTTTT. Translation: CATSDAATGANEKLFF.

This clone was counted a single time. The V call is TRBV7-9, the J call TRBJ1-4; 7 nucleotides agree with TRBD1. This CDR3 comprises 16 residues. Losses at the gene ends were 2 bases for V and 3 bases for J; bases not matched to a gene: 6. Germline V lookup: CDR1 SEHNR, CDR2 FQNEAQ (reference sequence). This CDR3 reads CASSLRTGTANEKLFF. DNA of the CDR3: TGTGCCAGCAGCTTAAGGACCGGGACAGCTAATGAAAAACTGTTTTTT.

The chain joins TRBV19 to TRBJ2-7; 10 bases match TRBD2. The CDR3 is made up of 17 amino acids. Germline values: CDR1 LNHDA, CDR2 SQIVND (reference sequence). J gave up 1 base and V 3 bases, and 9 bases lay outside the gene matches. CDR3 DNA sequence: TGTGCCAGTAGTATTTCGGCTAGCGGGAGTTGGTCCTACGAGCAGTACTTC. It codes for CASSISASGSWSYEQYF.

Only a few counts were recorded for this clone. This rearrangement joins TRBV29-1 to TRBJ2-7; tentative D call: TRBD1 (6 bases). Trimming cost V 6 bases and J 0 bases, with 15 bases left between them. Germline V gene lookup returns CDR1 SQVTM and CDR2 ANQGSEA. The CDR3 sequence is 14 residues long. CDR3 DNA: TGCAGCGTGGTGGGGGCGGATCTCTCCTACGAGCAGTACTTC. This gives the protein CSVVGADLSYEQYF.

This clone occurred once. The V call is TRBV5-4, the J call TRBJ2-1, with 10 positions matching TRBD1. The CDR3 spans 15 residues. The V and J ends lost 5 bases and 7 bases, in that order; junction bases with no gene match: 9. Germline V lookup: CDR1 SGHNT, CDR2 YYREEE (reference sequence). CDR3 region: CASSPGTGVRNEQFF. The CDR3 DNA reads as TGTGCCAGCAGTCCTGGGACAGGGGTGAGAAATGAGCAGTTCTTC.

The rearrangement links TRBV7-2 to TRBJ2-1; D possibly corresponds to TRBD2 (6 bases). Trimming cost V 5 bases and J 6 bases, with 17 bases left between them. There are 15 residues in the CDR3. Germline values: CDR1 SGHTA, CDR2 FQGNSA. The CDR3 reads CASSGGTVNGNEQFF. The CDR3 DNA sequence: TGTGCCAGCAGCGGCGGGACGGTCAACGGCAATGAGCAGTTCTTC.

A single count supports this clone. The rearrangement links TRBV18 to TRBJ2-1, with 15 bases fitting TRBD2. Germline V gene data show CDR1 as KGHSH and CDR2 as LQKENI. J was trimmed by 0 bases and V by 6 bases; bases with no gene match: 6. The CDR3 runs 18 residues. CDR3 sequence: CASSGLAGGLSSYNEQFF. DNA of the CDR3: TGTGCCAGCTCGGGACTAGCGGGGGGCTTGAGCTCCTACAATGAGCAGTTCTTC.

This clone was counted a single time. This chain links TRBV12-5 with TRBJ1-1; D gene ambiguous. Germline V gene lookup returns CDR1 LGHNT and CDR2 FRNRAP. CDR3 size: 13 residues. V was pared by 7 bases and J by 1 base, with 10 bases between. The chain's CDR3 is CASATEANTEAFF. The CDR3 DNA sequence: TGTGCTAGTGCCACTGAGGCGAACACTGAAGCTTTCTTT.